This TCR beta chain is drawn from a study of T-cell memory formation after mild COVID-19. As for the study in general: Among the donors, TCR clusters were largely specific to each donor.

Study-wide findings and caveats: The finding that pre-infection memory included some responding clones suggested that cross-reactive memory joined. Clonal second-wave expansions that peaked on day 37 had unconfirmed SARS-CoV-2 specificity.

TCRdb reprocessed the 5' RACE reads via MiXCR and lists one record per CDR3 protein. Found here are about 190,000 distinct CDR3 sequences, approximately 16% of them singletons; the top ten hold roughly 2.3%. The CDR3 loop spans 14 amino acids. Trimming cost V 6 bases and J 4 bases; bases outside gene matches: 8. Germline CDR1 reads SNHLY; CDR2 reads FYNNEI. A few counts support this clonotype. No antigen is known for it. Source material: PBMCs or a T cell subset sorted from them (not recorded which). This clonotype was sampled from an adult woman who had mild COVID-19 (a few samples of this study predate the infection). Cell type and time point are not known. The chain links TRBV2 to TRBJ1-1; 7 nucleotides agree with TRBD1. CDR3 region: CASRFQGEATEAFF. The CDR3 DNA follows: TGTGCCAGCAGGTTTCAGGGGGAGGCCACTGAAGCTTTCTTT. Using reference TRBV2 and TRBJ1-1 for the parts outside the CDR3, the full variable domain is EPEVTQTPSHQVTQMGQEVILRCVPISNHLYFYWYRQILGQKVEFLVSFYNNEISEKSEIFDDQFSVERPDGSNFTLKIRSTKLEDSAMYFCASRFQGEATEAFFGQGTRLTVV.